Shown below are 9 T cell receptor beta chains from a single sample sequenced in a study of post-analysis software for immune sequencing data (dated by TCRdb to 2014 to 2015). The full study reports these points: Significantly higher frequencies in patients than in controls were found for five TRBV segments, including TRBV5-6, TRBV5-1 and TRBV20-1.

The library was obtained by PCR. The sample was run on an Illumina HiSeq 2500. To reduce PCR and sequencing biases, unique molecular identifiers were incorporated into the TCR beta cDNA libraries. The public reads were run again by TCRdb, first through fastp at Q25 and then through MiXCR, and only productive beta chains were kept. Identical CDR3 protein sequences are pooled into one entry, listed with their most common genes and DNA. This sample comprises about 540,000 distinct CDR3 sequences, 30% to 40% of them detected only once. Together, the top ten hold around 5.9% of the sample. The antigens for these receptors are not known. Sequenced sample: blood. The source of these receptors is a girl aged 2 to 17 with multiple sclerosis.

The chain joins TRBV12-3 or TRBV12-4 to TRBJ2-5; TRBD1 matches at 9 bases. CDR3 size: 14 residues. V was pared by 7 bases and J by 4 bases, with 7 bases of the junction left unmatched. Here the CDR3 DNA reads TGTGCCAGCACCCGACAGGGGGTCGGAGAGACCCAGTACTTC. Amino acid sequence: CASTRQGVGETQYF.

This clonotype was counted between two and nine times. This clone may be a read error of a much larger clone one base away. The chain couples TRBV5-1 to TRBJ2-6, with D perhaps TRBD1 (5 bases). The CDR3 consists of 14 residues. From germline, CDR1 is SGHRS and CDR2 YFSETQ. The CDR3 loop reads CASETGAGANVRTF. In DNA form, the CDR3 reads TGCGCCAGCGAAACAGGAGCTGGGGCCAACGTCCGGACTTTC.

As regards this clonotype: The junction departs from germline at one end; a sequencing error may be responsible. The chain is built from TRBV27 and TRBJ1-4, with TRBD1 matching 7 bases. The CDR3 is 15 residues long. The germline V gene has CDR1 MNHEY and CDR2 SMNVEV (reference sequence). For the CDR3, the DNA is TGCGCCAGCAGTCAGGGGGACAATGCCCCACAAAAACTGTTTTTT. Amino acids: CASSQGDNAPQKLFF.

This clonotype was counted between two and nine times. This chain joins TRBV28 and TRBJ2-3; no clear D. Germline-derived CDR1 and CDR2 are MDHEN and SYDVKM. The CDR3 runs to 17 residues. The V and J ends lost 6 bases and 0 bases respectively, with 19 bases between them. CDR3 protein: CASSFMGSDASTDTQYF. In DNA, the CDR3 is TGTGCCAGCAGCTTTATGGGGTCAGATGCTAGCACAGATACGCAGTATTTT.

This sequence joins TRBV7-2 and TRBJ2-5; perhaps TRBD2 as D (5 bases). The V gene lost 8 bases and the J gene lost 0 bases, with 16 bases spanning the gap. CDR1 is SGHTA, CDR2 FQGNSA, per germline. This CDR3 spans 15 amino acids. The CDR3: CASEGSPYHQETQYF. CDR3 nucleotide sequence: TGTGCCAGCGAGGGCAGCCCGTACCACCAAGAGACCCAGTACTTC.

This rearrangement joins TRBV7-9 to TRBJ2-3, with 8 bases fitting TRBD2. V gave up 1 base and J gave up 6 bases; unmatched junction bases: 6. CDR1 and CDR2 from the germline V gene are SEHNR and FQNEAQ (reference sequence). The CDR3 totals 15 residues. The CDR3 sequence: CASSLVAGSADTQYF. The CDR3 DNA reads TGTGCCAGCAGCTTAGTAGCGGGGTCGGCGGATACGCAGTATTTT.

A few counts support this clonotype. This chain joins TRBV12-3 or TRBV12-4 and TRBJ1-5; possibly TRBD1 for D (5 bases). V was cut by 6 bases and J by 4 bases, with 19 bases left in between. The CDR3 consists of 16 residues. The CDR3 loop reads CASRDNRGEGNQPQHF. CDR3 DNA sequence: TGTGCCAGCAGGGATAATCGGGGGGAGGGAAATCAGCCCCAGCATTTT.

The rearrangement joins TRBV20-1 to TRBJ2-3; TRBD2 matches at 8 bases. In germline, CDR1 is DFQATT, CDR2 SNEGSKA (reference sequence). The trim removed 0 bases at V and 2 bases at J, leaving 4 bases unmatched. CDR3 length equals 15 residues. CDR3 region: CSARDMRGDTDTQYF. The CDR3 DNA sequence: TGCAGTGCTAGAGATATGCGGGGGGACACAGATACGCAGTATTTT.

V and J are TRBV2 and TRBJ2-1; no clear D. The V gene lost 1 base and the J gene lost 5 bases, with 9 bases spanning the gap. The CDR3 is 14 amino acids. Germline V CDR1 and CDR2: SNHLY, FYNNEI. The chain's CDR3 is CASSEVGRNNEQFF. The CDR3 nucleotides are TGTGCCAGCAGTGAAGTGGGCCGTAACAATGAGCAGTTCTTC.